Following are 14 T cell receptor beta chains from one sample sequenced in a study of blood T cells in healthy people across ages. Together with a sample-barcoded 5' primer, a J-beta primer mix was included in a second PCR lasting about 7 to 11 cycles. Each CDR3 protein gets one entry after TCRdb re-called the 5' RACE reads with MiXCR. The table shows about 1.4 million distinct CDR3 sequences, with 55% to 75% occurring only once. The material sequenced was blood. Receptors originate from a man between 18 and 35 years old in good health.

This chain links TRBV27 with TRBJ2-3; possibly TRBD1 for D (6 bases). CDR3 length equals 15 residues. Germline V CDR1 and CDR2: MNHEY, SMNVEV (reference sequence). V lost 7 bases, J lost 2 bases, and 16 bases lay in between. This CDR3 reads CASTAGTLYTDTQYF. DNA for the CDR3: TGTGCCAGCACCGCCGGGACACTTTACACAGATACGCAGTATTTT.

The DNA for the CDR3 is TGTGCCAGCAGAAAGGGTTTCTATGGCTACACCTTC. This encodes CASRKGFYGYTF. V is TRBV28 and J is TRBJ1-2; the D is unclear. Trimming removed 6 bases from V and 4 bases from J, with 9 bases in between. The CDR3 length is 12 residues. Germline values: CDR1 MDHEN, CDR2 SYDVKM.

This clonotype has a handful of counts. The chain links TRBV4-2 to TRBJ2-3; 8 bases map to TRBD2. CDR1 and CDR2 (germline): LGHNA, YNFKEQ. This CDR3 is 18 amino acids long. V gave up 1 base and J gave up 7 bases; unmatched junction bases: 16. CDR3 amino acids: CASSQGPRERGPPHTQYF. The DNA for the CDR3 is TGTGCCAGCAGCCAAGGTCCCCGCGAGCGGGGGCCCCCCCATACGCAGTATTTT.

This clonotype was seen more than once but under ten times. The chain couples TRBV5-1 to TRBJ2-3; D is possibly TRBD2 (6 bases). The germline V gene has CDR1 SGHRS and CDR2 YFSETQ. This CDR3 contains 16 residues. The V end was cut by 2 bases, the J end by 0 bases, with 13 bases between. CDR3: CASSFFAGPSTDTQYF. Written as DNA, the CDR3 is TGCGCCAGCAGCTTCTTTGCGGGGCCTAGCACAGATACGCAGTATTTT.

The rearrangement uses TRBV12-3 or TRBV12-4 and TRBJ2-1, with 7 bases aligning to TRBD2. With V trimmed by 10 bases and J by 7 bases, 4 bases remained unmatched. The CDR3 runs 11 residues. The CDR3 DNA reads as TGTGCCACCTCGGGGGGTAATGAGCAGTTCTTC. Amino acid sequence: CATSGGNEQFF.

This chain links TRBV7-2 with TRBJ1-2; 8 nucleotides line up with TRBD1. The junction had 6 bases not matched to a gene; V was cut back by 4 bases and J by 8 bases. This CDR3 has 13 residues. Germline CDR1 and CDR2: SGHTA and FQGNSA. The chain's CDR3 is CASSSLRGQGYTF. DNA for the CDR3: TGTGCCAGCAGCTCTCTCAGGGGGCAGGGCTACACCTTC.

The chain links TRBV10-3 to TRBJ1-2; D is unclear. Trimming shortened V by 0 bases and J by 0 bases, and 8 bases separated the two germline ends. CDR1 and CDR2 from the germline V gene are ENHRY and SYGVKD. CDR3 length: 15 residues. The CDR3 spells CAISESPGTNYGYTF. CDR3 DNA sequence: TGTGCCATCAGTGAGTCGCCCGGGACTAACTATGGCTACACCTTC.

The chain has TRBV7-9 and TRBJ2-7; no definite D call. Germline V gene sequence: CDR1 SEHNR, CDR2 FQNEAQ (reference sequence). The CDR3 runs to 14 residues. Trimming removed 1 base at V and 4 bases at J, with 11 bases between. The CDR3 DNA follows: TGTGCCAGCAGCTTAGGAAACCGCCTTTACGAGCAGTACTTC. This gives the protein CASSLGNRLYEQYF. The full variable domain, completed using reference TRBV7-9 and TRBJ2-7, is DTGVSQNPRHKITKRGQNVTFRCDPISEHNRLYWYRQTLGQGPEFLTYFQNEAQLEKSRLLSDRFSAERPKGSFSTLEIQRTEQGDSAMYLCASSLGNRLYEQYFGPGTRLTVT.

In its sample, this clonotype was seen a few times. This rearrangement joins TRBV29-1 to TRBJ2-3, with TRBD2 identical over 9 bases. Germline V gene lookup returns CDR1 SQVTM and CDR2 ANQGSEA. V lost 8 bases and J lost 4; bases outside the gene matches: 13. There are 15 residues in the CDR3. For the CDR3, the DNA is TGCAGCCTTGCGGGAGCGGGGGGCCGCGCAGATACGCAGTATTTT. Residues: CSLAGAGGRADTQYF.

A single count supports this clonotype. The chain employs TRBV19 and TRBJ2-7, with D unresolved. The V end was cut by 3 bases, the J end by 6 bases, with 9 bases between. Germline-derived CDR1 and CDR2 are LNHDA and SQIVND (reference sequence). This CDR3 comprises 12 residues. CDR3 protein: CASSMGSAEQYF. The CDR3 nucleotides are TGTGCCAGTAGTATGGGGTCTGCCGAGCAGTACTTC.

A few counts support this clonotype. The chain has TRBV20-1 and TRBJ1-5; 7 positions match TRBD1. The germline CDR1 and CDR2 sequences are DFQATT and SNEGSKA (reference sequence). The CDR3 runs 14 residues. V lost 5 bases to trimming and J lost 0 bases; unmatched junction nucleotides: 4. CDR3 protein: CSAGQDASNQPQHF. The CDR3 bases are TGCAGTGCTGGACAGGACGCTAGCAATCAGCCCCAGCATTTT.

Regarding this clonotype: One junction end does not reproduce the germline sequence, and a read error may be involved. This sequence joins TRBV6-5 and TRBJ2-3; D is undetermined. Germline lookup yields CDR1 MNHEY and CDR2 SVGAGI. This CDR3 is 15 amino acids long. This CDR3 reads CASSSGSPGPDAQYF. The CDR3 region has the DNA TGTGCCAGCAGTTCCGGCTCCCCAGGTCCAGATGCGCAGTATTTT.

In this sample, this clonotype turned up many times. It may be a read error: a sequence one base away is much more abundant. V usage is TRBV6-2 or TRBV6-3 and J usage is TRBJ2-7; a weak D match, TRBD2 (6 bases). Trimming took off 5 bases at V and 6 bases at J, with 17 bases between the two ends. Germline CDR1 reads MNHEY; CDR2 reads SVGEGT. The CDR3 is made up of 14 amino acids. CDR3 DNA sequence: TGTGCCAGCAGTGCATACGGGGGACGGTCCGAGCAGTACTTC. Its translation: CASSAYGGRSEQYF.

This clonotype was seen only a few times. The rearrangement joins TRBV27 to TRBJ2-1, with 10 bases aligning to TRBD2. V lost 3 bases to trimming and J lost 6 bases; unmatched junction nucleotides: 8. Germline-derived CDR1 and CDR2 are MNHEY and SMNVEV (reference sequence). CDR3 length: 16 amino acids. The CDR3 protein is CASSFSGLAARNEQFF. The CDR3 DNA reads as TGTGCCAGCAGTTTCTCTGGACTAGCGGCTCGCAATGAGCAGTTCTTC.